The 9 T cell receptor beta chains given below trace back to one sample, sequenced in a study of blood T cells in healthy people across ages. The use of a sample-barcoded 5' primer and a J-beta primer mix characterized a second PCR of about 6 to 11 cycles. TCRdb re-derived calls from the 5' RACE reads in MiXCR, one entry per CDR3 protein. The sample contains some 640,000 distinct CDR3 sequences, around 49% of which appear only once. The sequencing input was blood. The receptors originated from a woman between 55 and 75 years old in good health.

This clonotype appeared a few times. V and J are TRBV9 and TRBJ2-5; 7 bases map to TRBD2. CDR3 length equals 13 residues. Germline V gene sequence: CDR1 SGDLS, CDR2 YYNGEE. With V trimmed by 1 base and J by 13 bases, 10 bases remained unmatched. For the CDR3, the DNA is TGTGCCAGCAGCGTAAGTCCCTGGGACTACATGTACTTC. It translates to CASSVSPWDYMYF.

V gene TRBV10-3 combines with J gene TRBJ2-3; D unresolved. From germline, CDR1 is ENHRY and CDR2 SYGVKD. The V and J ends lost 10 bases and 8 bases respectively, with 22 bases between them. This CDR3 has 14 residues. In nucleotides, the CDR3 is TGTGCCACAACGTCGAAGAGGATCGTAGGTACGCAGTATTTT. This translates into CATTSKRIVGTQYF.

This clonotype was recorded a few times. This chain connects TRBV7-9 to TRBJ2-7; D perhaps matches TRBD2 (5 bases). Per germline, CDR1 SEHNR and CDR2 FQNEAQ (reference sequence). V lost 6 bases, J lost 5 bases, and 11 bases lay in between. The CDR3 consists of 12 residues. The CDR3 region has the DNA TGTGCCAGCAGTCAAACGGAGGACGAGCAGTACTTC. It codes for CASSQTEDEQYF.

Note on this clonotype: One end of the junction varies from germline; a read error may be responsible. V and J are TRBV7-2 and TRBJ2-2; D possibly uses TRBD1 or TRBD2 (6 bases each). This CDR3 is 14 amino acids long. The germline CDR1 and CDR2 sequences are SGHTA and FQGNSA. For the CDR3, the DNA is TGTGCCGGCAGCTTAGGGGGGAGCACCGGGGAGCTGTTTTTT. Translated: CAGSLGGSTGELFF.

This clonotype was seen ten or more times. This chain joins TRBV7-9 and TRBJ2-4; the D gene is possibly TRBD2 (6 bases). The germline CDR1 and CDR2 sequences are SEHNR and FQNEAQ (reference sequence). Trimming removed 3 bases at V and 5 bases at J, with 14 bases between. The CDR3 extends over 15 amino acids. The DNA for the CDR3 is TGTGCCAGCAGCTTCCGTCCTGGGGAGGAAAACATTCAGTACTTC. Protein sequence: CASSFRPGEENIQYF.

This CDR3 reads CSVETGIGETQYF. DNA of the CDR3: TGCAGCGTTGAAACAGGGATCGGAGAGACCCAGTACTTC. The chain recombines TRBV29-1 with TRBJ2-5; a possible D gene is TRBD1 (6 bases). Germline V gene sequence: CDR1 SQVTM, CDR2 ANQGSEA. V was shortened by 2 bases and J by 4 bases, with 11 bases between the two germline ends. This CDR3 has 13 amino acids.

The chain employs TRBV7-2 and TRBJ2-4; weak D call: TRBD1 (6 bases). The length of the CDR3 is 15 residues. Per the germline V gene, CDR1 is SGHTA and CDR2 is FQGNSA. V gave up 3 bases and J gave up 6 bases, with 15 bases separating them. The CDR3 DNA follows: TGTGCCAGCAGCTTTGGGGAGCAGGGGAGAAACATTCAGTACTTC. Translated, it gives CASSFGEQGRNIQYF.

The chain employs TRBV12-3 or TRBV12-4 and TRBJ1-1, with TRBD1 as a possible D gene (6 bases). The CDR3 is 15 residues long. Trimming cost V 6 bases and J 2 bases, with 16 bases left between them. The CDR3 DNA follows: TGTGCCAGCAGCCCTCACGGGACACCTAACACTGAAGCTTTCTTT. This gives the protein CASSPHGTPNTEAFF.

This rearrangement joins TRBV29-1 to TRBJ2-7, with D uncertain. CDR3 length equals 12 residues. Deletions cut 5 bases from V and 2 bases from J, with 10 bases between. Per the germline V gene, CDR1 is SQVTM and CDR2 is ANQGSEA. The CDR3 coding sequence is TGCAGCGTTCTAGAACAAACCTACGAGCAGTACTTC. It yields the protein CSVLEQTYEQYF.